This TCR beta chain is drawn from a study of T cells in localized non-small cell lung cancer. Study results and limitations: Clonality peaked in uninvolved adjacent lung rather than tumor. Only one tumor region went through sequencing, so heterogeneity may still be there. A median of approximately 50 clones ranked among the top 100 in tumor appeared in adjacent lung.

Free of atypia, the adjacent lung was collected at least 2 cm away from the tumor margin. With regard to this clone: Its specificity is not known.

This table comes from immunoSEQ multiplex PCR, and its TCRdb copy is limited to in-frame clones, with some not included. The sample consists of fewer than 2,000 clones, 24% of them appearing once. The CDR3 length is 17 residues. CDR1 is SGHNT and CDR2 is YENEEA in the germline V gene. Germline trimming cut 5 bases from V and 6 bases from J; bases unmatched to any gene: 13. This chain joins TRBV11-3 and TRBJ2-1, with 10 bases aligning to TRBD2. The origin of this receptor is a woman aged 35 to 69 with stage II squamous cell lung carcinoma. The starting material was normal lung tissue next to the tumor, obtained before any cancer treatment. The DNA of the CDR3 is TGTGCCAGCAGCCCGCCCCTCAGCGGGAGGGTTGGCAATGAGCAGTTCTTC. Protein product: CASSPPLSGRVGNEQFF.